The text below deals with one T cell receptor (beta chain). The sample is drawn from a study of T cells in Graves' hyperthyroidism and ophthalmopathy. The CDR3 totals 17 residues. Germline CDR1 is SNHLY and CDR2 is FYNNEI. V shed 0 bases, J shed 7 bases, and the junction held 7 bases outside the gene matches. Amplification of TCR beta CDR3 regions was performed using RNA transcripts as template. The HTBI primer set served for first-round RT-PCR of the TCR CDR3. Using its own MiXCR run on the multiplex PCR reads, TCRdb lists one record per CDR3 protein. The repertoire holds roughly 30,000 distinct CDR3 sequences, with roughly 45% as singletons.

This chain joins TRBV2 and TRBJ1-6, with 9 bases that match TRBD1. This sequence originates from a woman in her 30s with Graves' hyperthyroidism. The sequencing input was blood. The DNA for the CDR3 is TGTGCCAGCAGTGAAGCGCTTTGGGGGACAGGGAATTCACCCCTCCACTTT. This codes for CASSEALWGTGNSPLHF. Full variable domain (rest looked up from reference TRBV2 and TRBJ1-6): EPEVTQTPSHQVTQMGQEVILRCVPISNHLYFYWYRQILGQKVEFLVSFYNNEISEKSEIFDDQFSVERPDGSNFTLKIRSTKLEDSAMYFCASSEALWGTGNSPLHFGNGTRLTVT.